This entry concerns a single T cell receptor beta chain. A single base separates this from a much larger clone, so it may be a read error. No patient had received any treatment before thyroid surgery. TCRdb re-analyzed the PCR reads through MiXCR. The table records under 95,000 clones, more than 9.5% of them present only once. The CDR3 has 16 residues. Losses at the gene ends were 1 base for V and 7 bases for J; bases not matched to a gene: 8. CDR1 is ENHRY and CDR2 is SYGVKD in the germline V gene. This sample is drawn from a study of metastatic and nonmetastatic thyroid tumors. Study-wide context: It was across blood and tumor or nodule tissue from malignant and benign thyroid patients that repertoires were compared.

The chain joins TRBV10-3 to TRBJ1-2; 11 nucleotides line up with TRBD1. This sequence originates from a female donor with papillary thyroid cancer or a benign thyroid nodule (not recorded which). Some clones in this sample may be carry-over from other donors' samples. The sequencing sample was made of blood. The CDR3 spells CAISEWTGQGASGYTF. In nucleotides, the CDR3 is TGTGCCATCAGTGAGTGGACCGGACAGGGGGCAAGTGGCTACACCTTC.